This T cell receptor (beta chain) originates from a study of post-analysis software for immune sequencing data. Study-wide background: Progressive-relapsing, secondary progressive and relapsing-remitting multiple sclerosis were among the disease courses included.

Germline V CDR1 and CDR2: SQVTM, ANQGSEA. The germline V and J ends were trimmed by 5 bases and 4 bases, with 11 bases remaining between them. This CDR3 spans 12 amino acids. Of note for this clonotype: Its target is not known.

Presence of unique molecular identifiers characterized the TCR beta cDNA libraries. A population of roughly 0.95 to 10 million T cells gave rise to about half a million cDNA molecules. TCRdb independently ran MiXCR on the PCR reads; one entry per CDR3 protein. The table has about 500,000 distinct CDR3 sequences, around 40% seen once. Study-wide results and limits: About five TRBV segments (TRBV5-6, TRBV5-1 and TRBV20-1 among them) occurred more frequently in patients than in controls. Normalized Chao1 diversity was significantly lower in multiple sclerosis patients than in controls.

The sequence derives from a girl under 18 with multiple sclerosis. The V and J genes are TRBV29-1 and TRBJ1-2, with D maybe TRBD1 (5 bases). The sequencing sample was made of blood. The CDR3 nucleotides are TGCAGCGTTCACATTGGGACCTATGGCTACACCTTC. Its translation is CSVHIGTYGYTF.